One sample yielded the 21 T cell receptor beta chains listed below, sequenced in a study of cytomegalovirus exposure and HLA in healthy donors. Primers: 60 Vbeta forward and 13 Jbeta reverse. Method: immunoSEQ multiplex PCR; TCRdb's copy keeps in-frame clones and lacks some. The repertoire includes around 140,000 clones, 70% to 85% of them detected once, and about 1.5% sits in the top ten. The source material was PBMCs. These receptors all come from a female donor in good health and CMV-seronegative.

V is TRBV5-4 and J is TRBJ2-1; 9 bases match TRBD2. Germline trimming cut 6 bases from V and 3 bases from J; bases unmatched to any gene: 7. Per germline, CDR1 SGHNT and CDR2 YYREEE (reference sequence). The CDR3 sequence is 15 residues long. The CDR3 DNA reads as TGTGCCAGCACCATTAGCGGGGGCAGCTACAATGAGCAGTTCTTC. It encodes CASTISGGSYNEQFF.

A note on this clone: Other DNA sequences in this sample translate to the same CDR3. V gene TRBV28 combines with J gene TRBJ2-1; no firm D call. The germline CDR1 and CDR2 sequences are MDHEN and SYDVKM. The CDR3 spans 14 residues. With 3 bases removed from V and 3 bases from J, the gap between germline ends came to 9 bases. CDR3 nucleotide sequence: TGTGCCAGCAGTTTCCTTGGCGGCTACAATGAGCAGTTCTTC. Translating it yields CASSFLGGYNEQFF.

The DNA for the CDR3 is TGTGCCAGTAGTATGGGAGGGATCTACCAAGAGACCCAGTACTTC. Encoded protein: CASSMGGIYQETQYF. The chain uses TRBV19 and TRBJ2-5, with TRBD2 matching over 7 bases. After removal of 3 bases from V and 0 bases from J, the junction contained 4 bases not matched to a gene. The CDR3 has 15 residues. Germline V CDR1 and CDR2: LNHDA, SQIVND (reference sequence).

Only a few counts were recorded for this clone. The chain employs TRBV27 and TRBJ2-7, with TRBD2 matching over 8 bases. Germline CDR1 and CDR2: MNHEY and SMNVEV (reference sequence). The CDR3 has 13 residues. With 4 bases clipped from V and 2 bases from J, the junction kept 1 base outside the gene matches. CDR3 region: CASSSAGAYEQYF. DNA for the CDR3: TGTGCCAGCAGTTCAGCGGGAGCCTACGAGCAGTACTTC.

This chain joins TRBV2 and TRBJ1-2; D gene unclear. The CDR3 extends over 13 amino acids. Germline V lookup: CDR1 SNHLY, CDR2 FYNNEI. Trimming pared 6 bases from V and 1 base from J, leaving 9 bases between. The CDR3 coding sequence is TGTGCCAGCAGAGTTACAAATAACTATGGCTACACCTTC. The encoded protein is CASRVTNNYGYTF.

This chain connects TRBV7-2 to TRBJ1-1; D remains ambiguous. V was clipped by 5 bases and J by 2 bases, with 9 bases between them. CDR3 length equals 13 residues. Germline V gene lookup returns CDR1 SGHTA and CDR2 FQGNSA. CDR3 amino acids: CASSPSPNTEAFF. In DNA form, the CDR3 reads TGTGCCAGCAGCCCGTCCCCTAACACTGAAGCTTTCTTT.

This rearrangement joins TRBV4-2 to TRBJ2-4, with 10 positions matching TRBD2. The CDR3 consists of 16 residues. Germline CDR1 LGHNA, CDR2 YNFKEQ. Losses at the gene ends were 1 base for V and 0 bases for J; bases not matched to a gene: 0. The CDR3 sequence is CASSQGLAGAKNIQYF. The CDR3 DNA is TGTGCCAGCAGCCAAGGACTAGCGGGAGCCAAAAACATTCAGTACTTC.

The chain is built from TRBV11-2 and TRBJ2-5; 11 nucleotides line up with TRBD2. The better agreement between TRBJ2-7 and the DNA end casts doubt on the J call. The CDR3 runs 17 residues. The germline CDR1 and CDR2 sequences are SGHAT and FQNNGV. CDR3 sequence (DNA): TGTGCCAGCAGCTCCTCTTTAGGACTAGCGGGTTCCTACGAGCAGTACTTC. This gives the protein CASSSSLGLAGSYEQYF.

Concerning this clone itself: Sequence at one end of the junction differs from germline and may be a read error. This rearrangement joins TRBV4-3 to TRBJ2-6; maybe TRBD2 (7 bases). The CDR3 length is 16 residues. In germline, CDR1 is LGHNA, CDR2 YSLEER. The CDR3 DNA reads TGCGCCAGCAGCCAAGAGACCGCGGCGGGGGCCAACGGCCTGACTTTC. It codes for CASSQETAAGANGLTF.

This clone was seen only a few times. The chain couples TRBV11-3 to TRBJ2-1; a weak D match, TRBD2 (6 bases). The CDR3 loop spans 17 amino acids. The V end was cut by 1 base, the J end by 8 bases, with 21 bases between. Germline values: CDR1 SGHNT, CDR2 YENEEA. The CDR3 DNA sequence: TGTGCCAGCAGCTTAGGGATGGGGGGTGGGAAGGTGGATGAGCAGTTCTTC. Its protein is CASSLGMGGGKVDEQFF.

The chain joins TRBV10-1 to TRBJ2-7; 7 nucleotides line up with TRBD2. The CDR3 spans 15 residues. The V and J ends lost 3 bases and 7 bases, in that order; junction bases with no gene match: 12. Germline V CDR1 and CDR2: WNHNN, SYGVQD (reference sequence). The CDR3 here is CASSDGGRRGGEQYF. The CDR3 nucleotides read TGCGCCAGCAGTGACGGCGGGAGAAGAGGTGGAGAGCAGTACTTC.

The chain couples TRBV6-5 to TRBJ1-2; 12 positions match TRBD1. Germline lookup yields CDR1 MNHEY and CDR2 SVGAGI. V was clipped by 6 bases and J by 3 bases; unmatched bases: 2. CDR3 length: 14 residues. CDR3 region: CASRGDRGHYGYTF. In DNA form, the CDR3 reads TGTGCCAGCAGGGGGGACAGGGGGCACTATGGCTACACCTTC.

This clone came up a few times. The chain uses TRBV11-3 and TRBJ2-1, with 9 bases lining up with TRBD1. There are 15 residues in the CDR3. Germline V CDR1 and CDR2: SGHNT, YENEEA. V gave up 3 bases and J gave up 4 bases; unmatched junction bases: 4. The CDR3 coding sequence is TGTGCCAGCAGCTTCGCGACAGGGGGATACAATGAGCAGTTCTTC. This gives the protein CASSFATGGYNEQFF.

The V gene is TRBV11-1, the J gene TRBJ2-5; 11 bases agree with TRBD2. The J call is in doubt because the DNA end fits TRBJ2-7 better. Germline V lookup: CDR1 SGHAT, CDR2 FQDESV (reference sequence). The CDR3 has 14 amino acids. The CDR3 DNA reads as TGTGCCAGCAGATTTACTAGCGGGAGCTACGAGCAGTACTTC. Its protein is CASRFTSGSYEQYF.

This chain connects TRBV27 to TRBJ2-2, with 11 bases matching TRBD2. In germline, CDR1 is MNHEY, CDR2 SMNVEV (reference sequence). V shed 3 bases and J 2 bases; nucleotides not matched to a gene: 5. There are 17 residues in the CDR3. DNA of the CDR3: TGTGCCAGCAGTTTGTCTAGCGGGAGGCTAAACACCGGGGAGCTGTTTTTT. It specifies CASSLSSGRLNTGELFF.

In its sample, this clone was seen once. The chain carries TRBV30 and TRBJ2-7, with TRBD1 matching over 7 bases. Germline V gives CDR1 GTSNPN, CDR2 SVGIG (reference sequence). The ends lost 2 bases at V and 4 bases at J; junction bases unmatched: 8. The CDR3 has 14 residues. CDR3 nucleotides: TGTGCCTGGAGTTATTGGGACAGTAGGTACGAGCAGTACTTC. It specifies CAWSYWDSRYEQYF.

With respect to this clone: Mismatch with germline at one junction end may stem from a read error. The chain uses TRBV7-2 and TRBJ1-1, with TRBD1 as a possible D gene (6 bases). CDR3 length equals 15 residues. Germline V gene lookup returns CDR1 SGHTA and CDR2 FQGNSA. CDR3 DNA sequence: TGTGCCAGCAGCTTGACGACAGGAGTAAACACTGAACCTTTCTTT. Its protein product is CASSLTTGVNTEPFF.

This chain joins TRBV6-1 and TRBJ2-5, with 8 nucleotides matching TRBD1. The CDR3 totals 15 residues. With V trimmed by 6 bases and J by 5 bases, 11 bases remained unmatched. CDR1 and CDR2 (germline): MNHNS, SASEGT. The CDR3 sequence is CASRVGQGNKETQYF. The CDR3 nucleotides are TGTGCCAGCAGGGTTGGACAGGGAAATAAGGAGACCCAGTACTTC.

DNA of the CDR3: TGTGCCAGCAGCCAAGATCCGGGAGGGGAGCTGTTTTTT. As protein: CASSQDPGGELFF. This chain connects TRBV4-2 to TRBJ2-2, with D perhaps matching TRBD2 (5 bases). The CDR3 is 13 amino acids. The V end lost 0 bases, the J end lost 8 bases, and 7 bases lay between the germline ends. Germline lookup yields CDR1 LGHNA and CDR2 YNFKEQ.

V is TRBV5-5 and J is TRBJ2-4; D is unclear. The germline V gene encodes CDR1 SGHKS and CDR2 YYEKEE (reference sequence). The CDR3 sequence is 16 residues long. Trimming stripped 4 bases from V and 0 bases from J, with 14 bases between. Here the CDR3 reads CASSVDKFIAKNIQYF. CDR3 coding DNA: TGTGCCAGCAGCGTCGACAAGTTCATAGCCAAAAACATTCAGTACTTC. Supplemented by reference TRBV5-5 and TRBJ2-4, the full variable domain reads DAGVTQSPTHLIKTRGQQVTLRCSPISGHKSVSWYQQVLGQGPQFIFQYYEKEERGRGNFPDRFSARQFPNYSSELNVNALLLGDSALYLCASSVDKFIAKNIQYFGAGTRLSVL.

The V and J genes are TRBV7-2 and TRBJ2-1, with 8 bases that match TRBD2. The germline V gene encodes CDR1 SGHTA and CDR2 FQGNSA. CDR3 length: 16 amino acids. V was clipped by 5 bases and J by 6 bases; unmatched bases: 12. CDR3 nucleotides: TGTGCCAGCAGCACCAACCGGGCGGGAGGAGGCAATGAGCAGTTCTTC. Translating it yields CASSTNRAGGGNEQFF.